Reported below is one TCR beta chain. Its antigen is not known. This sample stems from a study of CD8+CD57+ T cells in acquired aplastic anemia. Study as a whole: When averaged, DNA from sorted CD4+ and CD8+ cells came to about 3 ug.

CDR3 length: 14 residues. Germline CDR1 reads SGHKS; CDR2 reads YYEKEE (reference sequence). V lost 1 base and J lost 8, with 12 bases in between. Findings and limits, study-wide: In common between the patients and the controls were some 28 CD8+ CDR3 sequences.

Genomic DNA was employed as the template in profiling TCR beta VDJ and CDR3. One entry per CDR3 protein, called by TCRdb with MiXCR from the reads. Of 200,000 to 250,000 distinct CDR3 sequences in the sample, approximately 35% were seen once. The V and J genes are TRBV5-5 and TRBJ1-4; possibly TRBD1 for D (6 bases). The specimen was sorted CD4+, CD8+, or CD8+CD57+ T cells (not recorded which) from PBMCs. This TCR derives from a human donor in good health, serving as a control. The CDR3 region is CASSLQGGGEKLFF. The DNA for the CDR3 is TGTGCCAGCAGCTTGCAGGGAGGGGGGGAAAAACTGTTTTTT.